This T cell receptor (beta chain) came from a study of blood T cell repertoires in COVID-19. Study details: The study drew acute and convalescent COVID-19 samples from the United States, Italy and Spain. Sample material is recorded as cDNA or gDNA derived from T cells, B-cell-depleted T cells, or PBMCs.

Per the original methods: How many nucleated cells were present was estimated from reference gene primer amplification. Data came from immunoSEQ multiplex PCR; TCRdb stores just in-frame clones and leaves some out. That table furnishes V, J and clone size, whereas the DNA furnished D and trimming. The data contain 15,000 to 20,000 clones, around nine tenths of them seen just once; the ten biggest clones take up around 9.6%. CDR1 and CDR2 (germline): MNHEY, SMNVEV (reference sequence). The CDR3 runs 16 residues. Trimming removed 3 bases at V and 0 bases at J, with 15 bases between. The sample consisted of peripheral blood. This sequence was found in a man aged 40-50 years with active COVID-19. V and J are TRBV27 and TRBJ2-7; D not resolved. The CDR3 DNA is TGTGCCAGCAGTTTTGGGCTTGCTGCGAGCTCCTACGAGCAGTACTTC. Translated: CASSFGLAASSYEQYF.